The 15 T cell receptor beta chains below come from one sample, sequenced in a study of graft-versus-host responses after intestinal transplantation. Produced via immunoSEQ multiplex PCR; TCRdb's table is partial and in-frame only. The sample lists 9,500 to 11,000 clones, 92% occurring once. Sequenced material: PBMCs, taken around 43 days after intestinal transplantation. The receptor source for this set is a human patient who received an intestinal transplant, so some T cells may come from the graft donor.

The genes are TRBV7-3 and TRBJ1-1, with 7 bases aligning to TRBD1. This CDR3 has 15 residues. The V gene end was trimmed by 2 bases and the J gene end by 1 base; junction bases not matched to a gene: 4. Germline CDR1 SGHTA, CDR2 FQGTGA. The CDR3: CASSLRGQPNTEAFF. CDR3 nucleotides: TGTGCCAGCAGCTTACGGGGACAGCCGAACACTGAAGCTTTCTTT.

The rearrangement uses TRBV5-6 and TRBJ1-1; TRBD1 matches at 7 bases. V was pared by 5 bases and J by 1 base, with 5 bases of the junction left unmatched. CDR3 length: 14 amino acids. CDR1 SGHDT and CDR2 YYEEEE come from the germline V gene. CDR3 sequence: CASSQQGQNTEAFF. The CDR3 DNA reads TGTGCCAGCAGTCAACAGGGGCAGAACACTGAAGCTTTCTTT.

This chain links TRBV7-7 with TRBJ2-3; 7 bases match TRBD2. Germline lookup yields CDR1 SSHAT and CDR2 FNYEAQ (reference sequence). The CDR3 runs to 15 residues. The CDR3: CASSTSGAFTDTQYF. The CDR3 nucleotides read TGTGCTAGCTCAACGAGCGGGGCGTTCACAGATACGCAGTATTTT.

The rearrangement links TRBV6-6 to TRBJ1-1; 7 bases match TRBD1. V shed 10 bases, J shed 5 bases, and the junction held 7 bases outside the gene matches. The CDR3 extends over 12 amino acids. Germline CDR1 reads MNHNY; CDR2 reads SVGAGI (reference sequence). CDR3 nucleotide sequence: TGTGCCACCAGACAGGGTTTAACTGAAGCTTTCTTT. Translation: CATRQGLTEAFF.

This sequence joins TRBV4-2 and TRBJ1-1; a possible D gene is TRBD1 (6 bases). V was clipped by 1 base and J by 3 bases, with 12 bases between them. The CDR3 sequence is 15 residues long. The germline V gene has CDR1 LGHNA and CDR2 YNFKEQ. In DNA, the CDR3 is TGTGCCAGCAGCCAAGGGAACAGGGTTCACACTGAAGCTTTCTTT. Its protein product is CASSQGNRVHTEAFF.

This chain joins TRBV15 and TRBJ2-7, with TRBD1 as a possible D gene (6 bases). Trimming removed 2 bases from V and 3 bases from J, with 11 bases in between. The CDR3 length is 14 residues. Per the germline V gene, CDR1 is LNHNV and CDR2 is YYDKDF (reference sequence). CDR3: CATSRIDRYYEQYF. The CDR3 region has the DNA TGTGCCACCAGCAGAATAGACAGGTACTACGAGCAGTACTTC.

The V gene is TRBV7-2, the J gene TRBJ2-1; possible D gene TRBD2, 6 bases. CDR3 length equals 15 residues. V was cut by 5 bases and J by 2 bases, with 13 bases left in between. Germline CDR1 reads SGHTA; CDR2 reads FQGNSA. CDR3: CASSQTGTPYNEQFF. The DNA of the CDR3 is TGTGCCAGCAGCCAAACCGGGACTCCCTACAATGAGCAGTTCTTC. Full variable domain (rest looked up from reference TRBV7-2 and TRBJ2-1): GAGVSQSPSNKVTEKGKDVELRCDPISGHTALYWYRQSLGQGLEFLIYFQGNSAPDKSGLPSDRFSAERTGGSVSTLTIQRTQQEDSAVYLCASSQTGTPYNEQFFGPGTRLTVL.

The rearrangement uses TRBV7-9 and TRBJ1-6; 9 bases fit TRBD1. CDR1 and CDR2 (germline): SEHNR, FQNEAQ (reference sequence). V dropped 7 bases and J dropped 7; count of bases not matched to a gene: 11. There are 16 residues in the CDR3. The DNA for the CDR3 is TGTGCCAGCAACCCTCGGCCGGGACAGGGCAATTCACCCCTCCACTTT. Its translation: CASNPRPGQGNSPLHF.

This chain uses TRBV5-1 with TRBJ2-3; 11 nucleotides agree with TRBD2. The CDR3 runs to 21 residues. From germline, CDR1 is SGHRS and CDR2 YFSETQ. The V segment lost 2 bases and the J segment 0 bases; nucleotides outside the gene matches: 17. Here the CDR3 DNA reads TGCGCCAGCAGCTTAATAGGGGCCACACTAGCGGGGGCTACTAGCACAGATACGCAGTATTTT. Translated, it gives CASSLIGATLAGATSTDTQYF.

The rearrangement links TRBV11-1 to TRBJ2-1; D remains ambiguous. Trimming shortened V by 5 bases and J by 2 bases, and 1 base separated the two germline ends. The CDR3 contains 11 residues. CDR1 and CDR2 from the germline V gene are SGHAT and FQDESV (reference sequence). DNA of the CDR3: TGTGCCAGCAGCACCTACAATGAGCAGTTCTTC. Encoded protein: CASSTYNEQFF.

This chain links TRBV11-2 with TRBJ2-7; 7 positions agree with TRBD2. The CDR3 totals 15 residues. Germline V gene data show CDR1 as SGHAT and CDR2 as FQNNGV. V gave up 0 bases and J gave up 3 bases; unmatched junction bases: 5. CDR3 sequence reads: CASSLDYGRVYEQYF. CDR3 DNA sequence: TGTGCCAGCAGCTTAGACTATGGGAGGGTCTACGAGCAGTACTTC.

This chain connects TRBV19 to TRBJ1-2; D not certain. V was pared by 3 bases and J by 6 bases, with 11 bases between. There are 13 residues in the CDR3. Germline CDR1 LNHDA, CDR2 SQIVND (reference sequence). The CDR3 protein is CASSILGPNGYTF. The CDR3, as DNA: TGTGCCAGTAGTATCTTAGGACCAAATGGCTACACCTTC. Using reference TRBV19 and TRBJ1-2 for the parts outside the CDR3, the full variable domain is DGGITQSPKYLFRKEGQNVTLSCEQNLNHDAMYWYRQDPGQGLRLIYYSQIVNDFQKGDIAEGYSVSREKKESFPLTVTSAQKNPTAFYLCASSILGPNGYTFGSGTRLTVV.

This chain joins TRBV6-5 and TRBJ2-1, with a weak D call TRBD2 (5 bases). Trimming cost V 6 bases and J 4 bases, with 13 bases left between them. The length of the CDR3 is 14 residues. CDR1 is MNHEY, CDR2 SVGAGI, per germline. CDR3 DNA sequence: TGTGCCAGCAGGGACTCACGATATTACAATGAGCAGTTCTTC. Translated: CASRDSRYYNEQFF.

Here the CDR3 DNA reads TGTGCCAGCAGTCCCCAGAGACATTTAGCCAAAAACATTCAGTACTTC. Translated, it gives CASSPQRHLAKNIQYF. V usage is TRBV27 and J usage is TRBJ2-4, with D unclear. Looked up from germline, CDR1 is MNHEY and CDR2 is SMNVEV (reference sequence). The CDR3 is 16 residues long. V dropped 5 bases and J dropped 0 bases, with 14 bases sitting between them.

This clone has a single count. The chain couples TRBV7-2 to TRBJ2-3; 9 bases agree with TRBD2. V shed 6 bases and J 5 bases; nucleotides not matched to a gene: 9. CDR3 length equals 15 residues. Germline V gives CDR1 SGHTA, CDR2 FQGNSA. Here the CDR3 DNA reads TGTGCCAGCAGTCCCAGCGGGGGGCGAGGAGATACGCAGTATTTT. Translating it yields CASSPSGGRGDTQYF.